This T cell receptor beta chain was identified during a study of post-analysis software for immune sequencing data. The CDR3 extends over 13 amino acids. Trimming cost V 5 bases and J 3 bases, with 10 bases left between them. Germline V lookup: CDR1 LGHDT, CDR2 YNNKEL (reference sequence). Study observations and caveats: Same-batch samples co-clustered strongly by F measure. Significantly lower normalized Chao1 diversity was found in patients with multiple sclerosis relative to controls. Roughly 5 TRBV segments occurring more often in patients than controls included TRBV5-6, TRBV5-1 and TRBV20-1.

Concerning this clonotype itself: Its antigen is unknown.

Every TCR beta cDNA library bore unique molecular identifiers. Starting from roughly 1 to 10 million T cells, the study yielded 500,000 or so cDNA molecules. TCRdb re-analysed the PCR reads in MiXCR, keeping a single row per CDR3 protein. The sample carries approximately 400,000 distinct CDR3 sequences, about a third recorded once. Sequencing used blood. This receptor was obtained from a girl aged 5-17 years with multiple sclerosis. The J gene is TRBJ2-5, the V gene TRBV3-1, with D possibly TRBD2 on 5 matching bases. CDR3 amino acids: CASSGVREETQYF. The CDR3 nucleotides read TGTGCCAGCAGCGGGGTGCGGGAAGAGACCCAGTACTTC.